The 20 T cell receptor beta chains presented below share a single source sample, sequenced in a study of early T cells in non-severe SARS-CoV-2 infection. TCRdb recomputed calls from the 5' RACE reads with MiXCR, one row per CDR3 protein. The sample shows about 52,000 distinct CDR3 sequences, approximately 11% of them seen only once. Sequenced material: whole blood. Source of these receptors: an adult who was a healthcare worker with PCR-confirmed SARS-CoV-2 infection or an uninfected control (not recorded which).

This clonotype was counted only a few times. The rearrangement uses TRBV21-1 and TRBJ1-2. TRBV21-1 is tagged as a pseudogene. The CDR3 is made up of 10 amino acids. The CDR3 sequence is CASSYYGYTF. CDR3 DNA: TGTGCCAGCAGCTACTATGGCTACACCTTC.

This clonotype was seen more than once but under ten times. CDR3 region: CASSSTNEQFF. Here the CDR3 DNA reads TGTGCCAGCAGCTCAACTAATGAGCAGTTCTTC. The chain joins TRBV7-2 to TRBJ2-1; no reliable D call. The ends were cut back, 4 bases at V and 7 bases at J, with 5 bases in the middle. The CDR3 extends over 11 amino acids. In germline, CDR1 is SGHTA, CDR2 FQGNSA. Full variable domain (outside the CDR3, taken from reference TRBV7-2 and TRBJ2-1): GAGVSQSPSNKVTEKGKDVELRCDPISGHTALYWYRQSLGQGLEFLIYFQGNSAPDKSGLPSDRFSAERTGGSVSTLTIQRTQQEDSAVYLCASSSTNEQFFGPGTRLTVL.

In this sample, this clonotype turned up many times. As DNA, the CDR3 is TGCGCCAGCAGCCAAGTAGGGGGCAATGGCTACACCTTC. It translates to CASSQVGGNGYTF. The genes are TRBV4-1 and TRBJ1-2; 7 bases align to TRBD1. The ends lost 1 base at V and 6 bases at J; junction bases unmatched: 2. The germline V gene has CDR1 MGHRA and CDR2 YSYEKL. The CDR3 is 13 amino acids.

This clonotype was picked up many times. Here the CDR3 DNA reads TGTGCCAGTACCCAAAGAGCGGGAGGAGAAAACAATGAGCAGTTCTTC. Amino acid sequence: CASTQRAGGENNEQFF. The V call is TRBV19, the J call TRBJ2-1; 9 nucleotides align to TRBD2. Germline V CDR1 and CDR2: LNHDA, SQIVND (reference sequence). The CDR3 totals 16 residues. The ends lost 7 bases at V and 5 bases at J; junction bases unmatched: 12.

This clonotype appeared many times. The chain has TRBV5-4 and TRBJ2-3, with D possibly being TRBD1 (6 bases). This CDR3 contains 14 residues. V lost 1 base and J 2 bases, leaving 8 bases between the germline ends. Looked up from germline, CDR1 is SGHNT and CDR2 is YYREEE (reference sequence). In nucleotides, the CDR3 is TGTGCCAGCAGCTTGACAGGGAACACAGATACGCAGTATTTT. Translated, it gives CASSLTGNTDTQYF. Variable domain in full (rest from reference TRBV5-4 and TRBJ2-3): ETGVTQSPTHLIKTRGQQVTLRCSSQSGHNTVSWYQQALGQGPQFIFQYYREEENGRGNFPPRFSGLQFPNYSSELNVNALELDDSALYLCASSLTGNTDTQYFGPGTRLTVL.

This clonotype appeared a few times. The DNA of the CDR3 is TGTGCCAGCAGTGAATTTGGACAGGGTGCAGATACGCAGTATTTT. As protein: CASSEFGQGADTQYF. V gene TRBV6-1 combines with J gene TRBJ2-3, with 8 bases lining up with TRBD1. The V gene's germline CDR1 is MNHNS and CDR2 SASEGT. This CDR3 comprises 15 residues. V dropped 2 bases and J dropped 4; count of bases not matched to a gene: 5.

This clonotype was detected a few times. This chain links TRBV28 with TRBJ2-6; D unresolved. The CDR3 consists of 18 residues. Germline V CDR1 and CDR2: MDHEN, SYDVKM. V lost 5 bases and J 0 bases, leaving 17 bases between the germline ends. CDR3 amino acids: CASSPQYRRFSGANVLTF. The CDR3 bases are TGTGCCAGCAGTCCCCAATATCGGCGTTTCTCTGGGGCCAACGTCCTGACTTTC. Combining the CDR3 with reference TRBV28 and TRBJ2-6 gives the whole variable domain DVKVTQSSRYLVKRTGEKVFLECVQDMDHENMFWYRQDPGLGLRLIYFSYDVKMKEKGDIPEGYSVSREKKERFSLILESASTNQTSMYLCASSPQYRRFSGANVLTFGAGSRLTVL.

This chain uses TRBV7-9 with TRBJ2-2, with D possibly matching TRBD2 (5 bases). The CDR3 spans 14 residues. V dropped 3 bases and J dropped 4 bases, with 9 bases sitting between them. Germline V gene sequence: CDR1 SEHNR, CDR2 FQNEAQ (reference sequence). DNA for the CDR3: TGTGCCAGCAGCTTCGAGGGCCGCACCGGGGAGCTGTTTTTT. It encodes CASSFEGRTGELFF. Looking up the rest from reference TRBV7-9 and TRBJ2-2 gives the full variable domain: DTGVSQNPRHKITKRGQNVTFRCDPISEHNRLYWYRQTLGQGPEFLTYFQNEAQLEKSRLLSDRFSAERPKGSFSTLEIQRTEQGDSAMYLCASSFEGRTGELFFGEGSRLTVL.

J is TRBJ2-7 and V is TRBV11-2; 7 bases align to TRBD2. Germline loops: CDR1 SGHAT, CDR2 FQNNGV. The CDR3 covers 14 residues. The trim removed 1 base at V and 7 bases at J, leaving 7 bases unmatched. CDR3 in amino acids: CASSLATPGLEQYF. The CDR3 coding sequence is TGTGCCAGCAGCTTAGCTACCCCGGGACTAGAGCAGTACTTC.

This clonotype came up many times. This chain uses TRBV12-3 or TRBV12-4 with TRBJ2-1, with 10 bases that match TRBD2. This CDR3 has 18 residues. V lost 2 bases to trimming and J lost 3 bases; unmatched junction nucleotides: 10. CDR3 residues: CASSLSSGRARVYNEQFF. CDR3 bases: TGTGCCAGCAGTTTATCAAGCGGGAGGGCCAGAGTCTACAATGAGCAGTTCTTC.

The table lists this clonotype with many counts. The chain links TRBV12-2 to TRBJ2-1; the DNA was not used to check the table's D call, TRBD1. TRBV12-2 is a known pseudogene. The CDR3 has 11 amino acids. The CDR3, as DNA: TGTGCAAGTCGCCCCGGGGATGAGCAGTTCTTC. This codes for CASRPGDEQFF.

This clonotype was recorded many times. The J gene is TRBJ2-1, the V gene TRBV7-9; D unclear. Germline V lookup: CDR1 SEHNR, CDR2 FQNEAQ (reference sequence). V shed 2 bases and J shed 5 bases, with 10 bases lying between them. CDR3 length: 14 residues. CDR3 region: CASSLSQADNEQFF. Written as DNA, the CDR3 is TGTGCCAGCAGCTTATCGCAAGCAGACAATGAGCAGTTCTTC. The variable domain in full, with the rest retrieved from reference TRBV7-9 and TRBJ2-1, is DTGVSQNPRHKITKRGQNVTFRCDPISEHNRLYWYRQTLGQGPEFLTYFQNEAQLEKSRLLSDRFSAERPKGSFSTLEIQRTEQGDSAMYLCASSLSQADNEQFFGPGTRLTVL.

This clonotype has at least ten counts. The rearrangement uses TRBV19 and TRBJ1-5, with TRBD1 matching 8 bases. Germline values: CDR1 LNHDA, CDR2 SQIVND (reference sequence). The CDR3 covers 16 residues. J was trimmed by 4 bases and V by 8 bases; bases with no gene match: 13. DNA of the CDR3: TGTGCCAGTTCCCGTCCGACAGGGGCGCTAAATCAGCCCCAGCATTTT. This sequence encodes CASSRPTGALNQPQHF. The variable domain in full, with the rest retrieved from reference TRBV19 and TRBJ1-5, is DGGITQSPKYLFRKEGQNVTLSCEQNLNHDAMYWYRQDPGQGLRLIYYSQIVNDFQKGDIAEGYSVSREKKESFPLTVTSAQKNPTAFYLCASSRPTGALNQPQHFGDGTRLSIL.

This clonotype was seen repeatedly, ten times or more. The chain uses TRBV29-1 and TRBJ2-5; D unclear. The V end was cut by 4 bases, the J end by 2 bases, with 11 bases between. CDR1 SQVTM and CDR2 ANQGSEA come from the germline V gene. CDR3 length: 13 residues. This CDR3 is CSVVFELQETQYF. CDR3 DNA sequence: TGCAGCGTTGTATTTGAGTTACAAGAGACCCAGTACTTC.

V and J are TRBV7-2 and TRBJ1-1, with D possibly TRBD1 on 5 matching bases. In germline, CDR1 is SGHTA, CDR2 FQGNSA. This CDR3 spans 13 amino acids. The V end lost 6 bases, the J end lost 4 bases, and 12 bases lay between the germline ends. The CDR3 DNA sequence: TGTGCCAGCAGTTTTGGGGGTACCACTGAAGCTTTCTTT. Amino acids: CASSFGGTTEAFF.

The chain links TRBV7-2 to TRBJ2-1; D uncertain. The CDR3 has 14 residues. Germline CDR1 is SGHTA and CDR2 is FQGNSA. Trimming shortened V by 4 bases and J by 2 bases, and 9 bases separated the two germline ends. In DNA, the CDR3 is TGTGCCAGCAGCTCCCCCAACGCCTACAATGAGCAGTTCTTC. Amino acids: CASSSPNAYNEQFF.

The CDR3 nucleotides are TGTGCCAGCAGCTTAGGGGCGGGAGGACCCTACGAGCAGTACTTC. This sequence encodes CASSLGAGGPYEQYF. The chain employs TRBV11-3 and TRBJ2-7; 8 bases fit TRBD2. Germline V gene lookup returns CDR1 SGHNT and CDR2 YENEEA. CDR3 length: 15 amino acids. V trimming: 1 base; J trimming: 2 bases; junction bases outside the gene matches: 4.

This clonotype was seen at least ten times. The rearrangement uses TRBV21-1 and TRBJ2-7. TRBV21-1 is flagged as a pseudogene. This CDR3 region has 12 residues. This CDR3 is CASTQAVREQYF. CDR3 DNA: TGTGCCAGCACCCAGGCGGTAAGGGAGCAGTACTTC.

This clonotype was found a few times. CDR3 DNA: TGTGCCAGCAGCTTAAACCCAACTAATGAAAAACTGTTTTTT. This sequence encodes CASSLNPTNEKLFF. The genes are TRBV5-6 and TRBJ1-4; no firm D call. CDR1 and CDR2 from the germline V gene are SGHDT and YYEEEE. V was clipped by 2 bases and J by 0 bases, with 5 bases between them. CDR3 size: 14 residues.

The chain carries TRBV11-3 and TRBJ2-1; D possibly corresponds to TRBD2 (6 bases). This CDR3 spans 13 amino acids. Per the germline V gene, CDR1 is SGHNT and CDR2 is YENEEA. Trimming took off 5 bases at V and 5 bases at J, with 10 bases between the two ends. CDR3 bases: TGTGCCAGCAGCGGAGGGATAAACAATGAGCAGTTCTTC. Amino acid sequence: CASSGGINNEQFF.